This T cell receptor beta chain emerged from a study of cytomegalovirus exposure and HLA in healthy donors. Germline CDR1 and CDR2: MGHRA and YSYEKL. The CDR3 is made up of 16 amino acids. Trimming took 0 bases from V and 7 from J; bases not matched to a gene: 11. Nominally healthy donors were sampled, though unrecorded immune exposures were likely. In the PCR, 60 Vbeta and 13 Jbeta primers were used. Produced via immunoSEQ multiplex PCR; TCRdb's table is partial and in-frame only. The sample consists of under 200,000 clones, around 77% of them appearing once. This sequence joins TRBV4-1 and TRBJ1-2; 7 nucleotides line up with TRBD1. Material for sequencing was PBMCs. This receptor was obtained from a young man in good health and CMV-seropositive. In nucleotides, the CDR3 is TGCGCCAGCAGCCAAGACCGACAGGGAAGGTTAGGTGGCTACACCTTC. Its protein product is CASSQDRQGRLGGYTF.